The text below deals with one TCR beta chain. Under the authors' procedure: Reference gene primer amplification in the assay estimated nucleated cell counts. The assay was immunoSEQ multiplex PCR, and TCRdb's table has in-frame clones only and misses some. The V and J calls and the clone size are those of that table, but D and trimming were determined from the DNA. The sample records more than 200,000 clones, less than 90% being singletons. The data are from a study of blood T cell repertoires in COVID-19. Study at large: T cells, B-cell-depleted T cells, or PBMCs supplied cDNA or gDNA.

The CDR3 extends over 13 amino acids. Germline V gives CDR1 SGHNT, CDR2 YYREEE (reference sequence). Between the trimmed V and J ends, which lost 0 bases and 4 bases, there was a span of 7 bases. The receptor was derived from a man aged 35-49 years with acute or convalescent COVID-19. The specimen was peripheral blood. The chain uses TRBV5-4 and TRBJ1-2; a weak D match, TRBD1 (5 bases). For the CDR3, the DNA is TGTGCCAGCAGCTTGGCGGGGGTCTATGGCTACACCTTC. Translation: CASSLAGVYGYTF.